Listed below are T cell receptor beta chains from one sample, sequenced in a study of neoadjuvant anti-PD-1 for oral cavity cancer. Profiled with immunoSEQ multiplex PCR; TCRdb holds only in-frame clones, not every one. The data hold 60,000 to 80,000 clones, with 65% to 85% observed a single time. The starting material was PBMCs, obtained before nivolumab (anti-PD-1) treatment. The receptors come from a person aged 40 to 85 with oral cavity squamous cell carcinoma. The CDR3 runs from the conserved cysteine through the conserved F or W. Each record gives: J gene, clone size, V gene, D gene, CDR3 length, CDR3 protein, CDR3 DNA. The D gene is left open where the match is weak. Clone sizes are given selectively: once, few, many, or a class where the clone is expanded.

>TRBJ2-7|-|TRBV7-6|-|12
CASSRSTYEQYF
TGTGCCAGCAGTCGTTCCACCTACGAGCAGTACTTC
>TRBJ1-5|few|TRBV13|-|12
CASSLGLQPQHF
TGTGCCAGCAGCTTAGGCCTTCAGCCCCAGCATTTT
>TRBJ2-6|once|TRBV6-1|TRBD1|16
CASSEFQGAGANVLTF
TGTGCCAGCAGTGAATTTCAGGGGGCTGGGGCCAACGTCCTGACTTTC
>TRBJ1-1|-|TRBV7-6|-|13
CASSFRANTEAFF
TGTGCCAGCAGCTTTAGGGCCAACACTGAAGCTTTCTTT
>TRBJ1-6|-|TRBV7-6|-|15
CASSLEGQGSSPLHF
TGTGCCAGCAGCTTAGAGGGCCAGGGGAGTTCACCCCTCCACTTT
>TRBJ2-1|-|TRBV7-2|-|15
CASSYPTTFYNEQFF
TGTGCCAGCAGCTACCCTACAACCTTCTACAATGAGCAGTTCTTC
>TRBJ1-2|few|TRBV19|-|16
CASSIKRGGRNYGYTF
TGTGCCAGTAGTATAAAGCGTGGCGGCCGAAACTATGGCTACACCTTC
>TRBJ2-3|few|TRBV27|TRBD2|15
CASRRRETVTDTQYF
TGTGCCAGCCGCCGGCGGGAGACGGTCACAGATACGCAGTATTTT
>TRBJ1-1|-|TRBV29-1|-|13
CSVVGDRDTEAFF
TGCAGCGTTGTAGGGGATAGGGACACTGAAGCTTTCTTT
>TRBJ1-2|-|TRBV7-2|TRBD1|16
CASSSSGTGGAYGYTF
TGTGCCAGCAGCTCCTCCGGGACAGGGGGCGCCTATGGCTACACCTTC
>TRBJ2-1|-|TRBV5-4|TRBD2|17
CASSSGTSGGTINEQFF
TGTGCCAGCAGCTCCGGGACTAGCGGGGGGACCATCAATGAGCAGTTCTTC
>TRBJ2-1|-|TRBV6-5|TRBD2|13
CASSGLAGGEQFF
TGTGCCAGCAGTGGACTAGCGGGGGGTGAGCAGTTCTTC
>TRBJ1-1|medium-sized|TRBV6-5|-|16
CASSYSAASGQHEAFF
TGTGCCAGCAGTTACTCGGCGGCCTCAGGGCAGCATGAAGCTTTCTTT
>TRBJ2-1|-|TRBV7-2|-|14
CASSLEVSYNEQFF
TGTGCCAGCAGCTTAGAAGTTTCATACAATGAGCAGTTCTTC
>TRBJ1-2|once|TRBV6-5|-|14
CASRLHARAGGYTF
TGTGCCAGCAGACTCCATGCGAGGGCCGGCGGCTACACCTTC
>TRBJ2-2|many|TRBV12-5|-|13
CASALVVGGELFF
TGTGCTAGTGCCCTAGTCGTTGGCGGGGAGCTGTTTTTT
>TRBJ1-2|-|TRBV20-1|-|11
CSARDPGGYTF
TGCAGTGCTAGAGATCCGGGGGGCTACACCTTC
>TRBJ2-1|-|TRBV6-1|TRBD1|14
CASPKGQSYNEQFF
TGTGCCAGCCCGAAGGGACAGTCCTACAATGAGCAGTTCTTC
>TRBJ1-1|-|TRBV6-5|-|13
CASRGHPNTEAFF
TGTGCCAGCAGGGGACACCCGAACACTGAAGCTTTCTTT
>TRBJ1-1|once|TRBV6-6|-|13
CASSPYLNTEAFF
TGTGCCAGCAGTCCTTACTTGAACACTGAAGCTTTCTTT
>TRBJ1-2|few|TRBV29-1|-|11
CSVSREYGYTF
TGCAGCGTTTCCCGAGAATATGGCTACACCTTC
>TRBJ1-1|-|TRBV11-2|-|14
CASSYFTGNTEAFF
TGTGCCAGCAGCTACTTCACAGGTAACACTGAAGCTTTCTTT
>TRBJ2-7|-|TRBV6-5|-|13
CASSYQRFYEQYF
TGTGCCAGCAGTTACCAGAGATTCTACGAGCAGTACTTC
>TRBJ1-1|-|TRBV5-8|-|14
CASSLRQVSTEAFF
TGTGCCAGCAGCTTGCGGCAGGTGAGCACTGAAGCTTTCTTT
>TRBJ2-7|-|TRBV27|-|15
CASSFLGRGGYEQYF
TGTGCCAGCAGTTTTCTAGGTAGGGGAGGCTACGAGCAGTACTTC
>TRBJ1-2|-|TRBV6-1|-|13
CASNRAFNYGYTF
TGTGCCAGCAACAGGGCTTTTAACTATGGCTACACCTTC
>TRBJ2-2|few|TRBV9|-|14
CASSVERNTGELFF
TGTGCCAGCAGCGTAGAGAGGAACACCGGGGAGCTGTTTTTT
>TRBJ1-6|-|TRBV6-1|-|15
CASREAGVRNSPLHF
TGTGCCAGCAGGGAAGCGGGGGTGAGGAATTCACCCCTCCACTTT
>TRBJ2-2|-|TRBV9|-|13
CASSVVGRGELFF
TGTGCCAGCAGCGTAGTAGGGAGAGGGGAGCTGTTTTTT
>TRBJ2-6|few|TRBV10-2|-|16
CASSDGPSSGANVLTF
TGCGCCAGCAGTGATGGACCGTCCTCTGGGGCCAACGTCCTGACTTTC
>TRBJ1-4|-|TRBV7-9|TRBD1|14
CASSPDRVPEKLFF
TGTGCCAGCAGTCCCGACAGGGTGCCTGAAAAACTGTTTTTT
>TRBJ2-7|once|TRBV14|-|16
CASSRGRPPRNYEQYF
TGTGCCAGCAGTCGAGGGAGGCCCCCCCGGAATTACGAGCAGTACTTC
>TRBJ1-1|-|TRBV5-4|TRBD1|17
CASSLAGGQGRRTEAFF
TGTGCCAGCAGCTTGGCCGGCGGACAGGGGCGAAGGACTGAAGCTTTCTTT
>TRBJ2-1|once|TRBV19|TRBD2|15
CASSLTSGTTNEQFF
TGTGCCAGTAGTCTGACTAGCGGCACGACGAATGAGCAGTTCTTC
>TRBJ1-5|few|TRBV5-5|-|14
CASSLVGPDQPQHF
TGTGCCAGCAGCTTGGTAGGCCCTGATCAGCCCCAGCATTTT
>TRBJ1-6|-|TRBV13|TRBD1|17
CASSSLRQGVYNSPLHF
TGTGCCAGCAGCTCGCTAAGACAGGGGGTTTACAATTCACCCCTCCACTTT
>TRBJ1-6|-|TRBV6-1|-|15
CASSGPGTSNSPLHF
TGTGCCAGCAGTGGACCCGGGACCTCTAATTCACCCCTCCACTTT
>TRBJ1-6|-|TRBV6-5|-|14
CASSYSSPNSPLHF
TGTGCCAGCAGTTACTCGAGTCCTAATTCACCCCTCCACTTT
>TRBJ1-2|few|TRBV27|-|13
CASSFEGNYGYTF
TGTGCCAGCAGTTTTGAGGGGAACTATGGCTACACCTTC
>TRBJ2-5|-|TRBV5-1|-|15
CASSPGAIGAETQYF
TGCGCCAGCAGCCCCGGGGCCATTGGGGCGGAGACCCAGTACTTC
>TRBJ1-5|-|TRBV15|-|13
CATSRDWVQPQHF
TGTGCCACCAGCAGAGATTGGGTTCAGCCCCAGCATTTT
>TRBJ1-2|-|TRBV27|TRBD1|12
CASKGQGVGYTF
TGTGCCAGCAAGGGACAGGGAGTTGGCTACACCTTC
>TRBJ1-6|-|TRBV7-3|-|15
CASSLNPGFSSPLHF
TGTGCCAGCAGCTTAAATCCAGGGTTTAGTTCACCCCTCCACTTT
>TRBJ2-5|-|TRBV5-4|TRBD1|17
CASSPPGQGIFQETQYF
TGTGCCAGCAGCCCCCCGGGACAGGGGATTTTTCAAGAGACCCAGTACTTC
>TRBJ2-2|once|TRBV7-8|TRBD1|16
CASSSRQGPTTGELFF
TGTGCCAGCAGCAGCCGACAGGGGCCAACCACCGGGGAGCTGTTTTTT
>TRBJ2-1|once|TRBV6-7|TRBD2|18
CASSLLSLAGAGGYEQFF
TGTGCCAGCAGTTTGCTATCGCTAGCGGGAGCGGGGGGATATGAGCAGTTCTTC
>TRBJ2-6|-|TRBV5-1|-|14
CASSLSAGANVLTF
TGCGCCAGCAGCTTGAGTGCTGGGGCCAACGTCCTGACTTTC
>TRBJ1-2|-|TRBV28|TRBD1|14
CASSSGQGVQGYTF
TGTGCCAGCAGTTCCGGACAGGGGGTACAGGGCTACACCTTC
>TRBJ2-2|-|TRBV7-9|TRBD1|15
CASSKNAGGTGELFF
TGTGCCAGCAGTAAGAACGCAGGGGGAACCGGGGAGCTGTTTTTT
>TRBJ2-7|-|TRBV27|TRBD1|14
CASSLGTGLYEQYF
TGTGCCAGCAGTTTGGGGACAGGACTATACGAGCAGTACTTC
>TRBJ1-1|few|TRBV7-6|-|13
CASSSTRDTEAFF
TGTGCCAGCAGCTCCACCCGGGACACTGAAGCTTTCTTT
>TRBJ1-2|-|TRBV30|-|14
CAWSPQGRNYGYTF
TGTGCCTGGAGCCCACAGGGCCGTAACTATGGCTACACCTTC
>TRBJ2-6|-|TRBV29-1|-|17
CSVDGRLSNSGANVLTF
TGCAGCGTTGACGGACGCCTCTCCAACTCTGGGGCCAACGTCCTGACTTTC
>TRBJ1-5|few|TRBV28|TRBD1|15
CASSSSGTGYQPQHF
TGTGCCAGCAGTTCATCCGGGACAGGGTATCAGCCCCAGCATTTT
>TRBJ1-2|once|TRBV5-6|-|15
CASSNLGAVFYGYTF
TGTGCCAGCAGCAATTTGGGGGCGGTTTTCTATGGCTACACCTTC
>TRBJ2-1|-|TRBV5-1|-|13
CASSRNSNNEQFF
TGCGCCAGCAGCCGTAATAGCAACAATGAGCAGTTCTTC
>TRBJ2-1|-|TRBV9|-|15
CASSVADSSYNEQFF
TGTGCCAGCAGCGTAGCGGACAGCTCCTACAATGAGCAGTTCTTC
>TRBJ1-1|-|TRBV7-9|-|12
CASSFDSNEAFF
TGTGCCAGCAGCTTTGACAGCAATGAAGCTTTCTTT